A single sample is the source of the 27 T cell receptor beta chains below, sequenced in a study of Ad26.COV2.S vaccination and SARS-CoV-2 variants. Noted treatment: roughly 18 received Ad26.COV2.S at low or high dose, single or two shots; several received placebo; per-sample allocation not given. All samples were drawn on day 63, counting from the first vaccine or placebo injection. Produced via immunoSEQ multiplex PCR; TCRdb's table is partial and in-frame only. Among some 400,000 clones, about nine tenths were seen once, and the ten largest hold 1.5% to 2%. Source: peripheral blood, taken in a trial of Ad26.COV2.S vaccine versus placebo. These receptor sequences come from a person aged 18-60 years who received the Ad26.COV2.S COVID-19 vaccine or a placebo.

The CDR3 loop reads CAWERYRNPKGTDTQYF. CDR3 DNA sequence: TGTGCCTGGGAAAGATACAGGAACCCGAAAGGCACAGATACGCAGTATTTT. V is TRBV30 and J is TRBJ2-3, with D possibly being TRBD1 (5 bases). The CDR3 has 17 amino acids. From germline, CDR1 is GTSNPN and CDR2 SVGIG (reference sequence). Trimming took 5 bases from V and 1 from J, leaving 22 bases between them.

V usage is TRBV18 and J usage is TRBJ2-5; 11 bases are shared with TRBD2. The CDR3 covers 15 residues. Germline assignment: CDR1 KGHSH and CDR2 LQKENI. After removal of 3 bases from V and 3 bases from J, the junction contained 3 bases not matched to a gene. The CDR3 DNA reads as TGTGCCAGCTCACCCTTACTAGCGGGAGAAGAGACCCAGTACTTC. Its translation is CASSPLLAGEETQYF.

The V gene is TRBV3-1 (or the pseudogene TRBV3-2), the J gene TRBJ1-4; 9 bases are a match to TRBD1. The trim removed 1 base at V and 5 bases at J, leaving 11 bases unmatched. Germline loops: CDR1 LGHDT, CDR2 YNNKEL (reference sequence). The CDR3 runs 18 residues. The CDR3 loop is CASSQVAFEGQGNEKLFF. The CDR3 DNA reads TGTGCCAGCAGCCAAGTAGCTTTTGAGGGACAGGGCAATGAAAAACTGTTTTTT.

The rearrangement links TRBV9 to TRBJ2-1; TRBD2 aligns across 9 bases. The ends lost 0 bases at V and 7 bases at J; junction bases unmatched: 2. Looked up from germline, CDR1 is SGDLS and CDR2 is YYNGEE. This CDR3 contains 14 residues. The CDR3, as DNA: TGTGCCAGCAGCGTAGTAGCGGGAGTGAATGAGCAGTTCTTC. This gives the protein CASSVVAGVNEQFF.

The genes are TRBV15 and TRBJ2-1; D not resolved. The CDR3 totals 10 residues. The germline V and J ends were trimmed by 10 bases and 7 bases, with 8 bases remaining between them. CDR1 is LNHNV, CDR2 YYDKDF, per germline (reference sequence). The CDR3 DNA sequence: TGTGCCATCGGTGGAAATGAGCAGTTCTTC. This gives the protein CAIGGNEQFF. The full variable domain, completed using reference TRBV15 and TRBJ2-1, is DAMVIQNPRYQVTQFGKPVTLSCSQTLNHNVMYWYQQKSSQAPKLLFHYYDKDFNNEADTPDNFQSRRPNTSFCFLDIRSPGLGDTAMYLCAIGGNEQFFGPGTRLTVL.

The V and J genes are TRBV28 and TRBJ2-7; TRBD1 might be the D (5 bases). The CDR3 sequence is 14 residues long. Germline loops: CDR1 MDHEN, CDR2 SYDVKM. Deletions cut 5 bases from V and 5 bases from J, with 16 bases between. The CDR3 is CASSIGHSRDEQYF. The DNA for the CDR3 is TGTGCCAGCAGTATCGGACACTCTCGGGACGAGCAGTACTTC.

The chain is built from TRBV2 and TRBJ2-7, with D maybe TRBD2 (6 bases). The CDR3 has 15 amino acids. V lost 5 bases to trimming and J lost 3 bases, with 17 bases between them. Germline V gene sequence: CDR1 SNHLY, CDR2 FYNNEI. The CDR3 reads CASSPRDSTLYEQYF. Written as DNA, the CDR3 is TGTGCCAGCAGTCCCCGGGACTCAACCCTCTACGAGCAGTACTTC.

The chain links TRBV9 to TRBJ1-2; TRBD1 matches 8 bases. Germline V gene lookup returns CDR1 SGDLS and CDR2 YYNGEE. CDR3 length: 15 residues. Germline trimming cut 4 bases from V and 3 bases from J; bases unmatched to any gene: 8. CDR3 coding DNA: TGTGCCAGCAGCCTAGACAGGGGTCAGCACTATGGCTACACCTTC. This sequence encodes CASSLDRGQHYGYTF.

This chain connects TRBV27 to TRBJ2-6; 8 nucleotides match TRBD1. The V and J ends lost 10 bases and 2 bases, in that order; junction bases with no gene match: 13. CDR1 and CDR2 from the germline V gene are MNHEY and SMNVEV (reference sequence). CDR3 size: 17 residues. This CDR3 reads CATRGTGATPGANVLTF. The CDR3 DNA follows: TGTGCCACCAGAGGGACAGGCGCCACTCCTGGGGCCAACGTCCTGACTTTC. Full variable domain (rest looked up from reference TRBV27 and TRBJ2-6): EAQVTQNPRYLITVTGKKLTVTCSQNMNHEYMSWYRQDPGLGLRQIYYSMNVEVTDKGDVPEGYKVSRKEKRNFPLILESPSPNQTSLYFCATRGTGATPGANVLTFGAGSRLTVL.

The chain links TRBV9 to TRBJ2-1; TRBD1 matches at 9 bases. From germline, CDR1 is SGDLS and CDR2 YYNGEE. J gave up 6 bases and V 4 bases, and 11 bases lay outside the gene matches. This CDR3 has 16 residues. The CDR3 DNA reads as TGTGCCAGCAGCCTGACCGGGACAGGGCATTCCAATGAGCAGTTCTTC. Protein product: CASSLTGTGHSNEQFF.

The chain uses TRBV4-1 and TRBJ1-1; D is unclear. Trimming removed 1 base at V and 0 bases at J, with 18 bases between. Germline lookup yields CDR1 MGHRA and CDR2 YSYEKL. CDR3 size: 18 residues. The CDR3 here is CASSQGGAEGGLNTEAFF. The DNA of the CDR3 is TGCGCCAGCAGCCAAGGCGGAGCCGAGGGTGGTCTGAACACTGAAGCTTTCTTT.

This chain connects TRBV10-3 to TRBJ2-2; D uncertain. The CDR3 consists of 13 residues. Germline V lookup: CDR1 ENHRY, CDR2 SYGVKD. Deletions cut 8 bases from V and 5 bases from J, with 12 bases between. CDR3 region: CAIAARETGELFF. CDR3 DNA: TGTGCCATCGCGGCTCGAGAGACCGGGGAGCTGTTTTTT.

The rearrangement links TRBV6-5 to TRBJ2-5; D ambiguous. V was shortened by 6 bases and J by 2 bases, with 10 bases between the two germline ends. Germline lookup yields CDR1 MNHEY and CDR2 SVGAGI. The length of the CDR3 is 13 residues. The CDR3 DNA is TGTGCCAGCAGGGCCTCCGGTCAAGAGACCCAGTACTTC. Protein: CASRASGQETQYF.

This chain joins TRBV29-1 and TRBJ2-1; 8 positions agree with TRBD1. V gave up 6 bases and J gave up 7 bases; unmatched junction bases: 11. The CDR3 extends over 14 amino acids. The germline V gene encodes CDR1 SQVTM and CDR2 ANQGSEA. CDR3 loop: CSVAGQGEMNEQFF. The CDR3 DNA reads TGCAGCGTGGCTGGACAGGGTGAGATGAATGAGCAGTTCTTC.

The chain joins TRBV5-1 to TRBJ1-3; D may be TRBD1 (6 bases). This CDR3 is 18 amino acids long. Germline V gives CDR1 SGHRS, CDR2 YFSETQ. Trimming removed 3 bases at V and 4 bases at J, with 23 bases between. DNA for the CDR3: TGCGCCAGCAGCTCGTCCTGGCGATTACAGGGTTCAGGAAACACCATATATTTT. Translation gives CASSSSWRLQGSGNTIYF.

The rearrangement joins TRBV6-1 to TRBJ2-6; 7 bases are a match to TRBD1. The CDR3 length is 17 residues. The trim removed 4 bases at V and 0 bases at J, leaving 6 bases unmatched. CDR1 and CDR2 from the germline V gene are MNHNS and SASEGT. DNA of the CDR3: TGTGCCAGCAGTGGGACAGGCACGGTCTCTGGGGCCAACGTCCTGACTTTC. This codes for CASSGTGTVSGANVLTF.

The chain joins TRBV23-1 to TRBJ2-7; a weak D match, TRBD2 (5 bases). TRBV23-1 is flagged as an ORF with uncertain function. The CDR3 is 16 amino acids. V was cut by 0 bases and J by 5 bases, with 17 bases left in between. CDR3 protein: CASSQSIRGSANEQYF. The CDR3, as DNA: TGCGCCAGCAGTCAATCGATACGGGGTTCCGCCAACGAGCAGTACTTC.

The chain has TRBV30 and TRBJ1-4; D unclear. Germline assignment: CDR1 GTSNPN and CDR2 SVGIG (reference sequence). This CDR3 is built from 12 residues. V lost 7 bases and J 0 bases, leaving 6 bases between the germline ends. As DNA, the CDR3 is TGTGCCTTGGGCCCAACTAATGAAAAACTGTTTTTT. Translation: CALGPTNEKLFF.

This chain joins TRBV7-8 and TRBJ2-7, with 10 bases that match TRBD2. The CDR3 length is 14 residues. CDR1 and CDR2 (germline): SGHVS, FQNEAQ. Germline trimming cut 5 bases from V and 7 bases from J; bases unmatched to any gene: 8. The CDR3 reads CASSQREGLPEQYF. As DNA, the CDR3 is TGTGCCAGCAGCCAGCGGGAGGGCCTCCCAGAGCAGTACTTC. Based on the CDR3 plus reference TRBV7-8 and TRBJ2-7, the full variable domain is GAGVSQSPRYKVAKRGQDVALRCDPISGHVSLFWYQQALGQGPEFLTYFQNEAQLDKSGLPSDRFFAERPEGSVSTLKIQRTQQEDSAVYLCASSQREGLPEQYFGPGTRLTVT.

This clone was found once. V is TRBV7-9 and J is TRBJ2-7; weak D call: TRBD1 (5 bases). The V gene's germline CDR1 is SEHNR and CDR2 FQNEAQ (reference sequence). V shed 1 base and J shed 12 bases, with 19 bases lying between them. The CDR3 extends over 14 amino acids. This chain's CDR3 is CASSLVWQGSRWYF. DNA of the CDR3: TGTGCCAGCAGCTTAGTGTGGCAGGGTTCTCGGTGGTACTTC.

This chain's CDR3 is CASSPRVHSYNEQFF. The CDR3 nucleotides read TGTGCCAGCAGCCCGCGGGTTCACTCCTACAATGAGCAGTTCTTC. The chain recombines TRBV6-5 with TRBJ2-1; a possible D gene is TRBD2 (5 bases). The CDR3 length is 15 residues. The V end was cut by 6 bases, the J end by 0 bases, with 12 bases between. Germline V gene data show CDR1 as MNHEY and CDR2 as SVGAGI.

V is TRBV20-1 and J is TRBJ2-5, with 9 bases identical to TRBD1. The V gene's germline CDR1 is DFQATT and CDR2 SNEGSKA (reference sequence). V shed 3 bases, J shed 0 bases, and the junction held 5 bases outside the gene matches. The CDR3 consists of 15 residues. CDR3 sequence: CSASSGQGNQETQYF. Written as DNA, the CDR3 is TGCAGTGCTAGTTCCGGACAGGGGAACCAAGAGACCCAGTACTTC.

The CDR3 nucleotides read TGTGCCAGCAGCGTCGTGGCGGCGCTGAACACCGGGGAGCTGTTTTTT. Amino acid sequence: CASSVVAALNTGELFF. This chain links TRBV5-6 with TRBJ2-2; D not certain. The germline V and J ends were trimmed by 4 bases and 1 base, with 14 bases remaining between them. The CDR3 is made up of 16 amino acids. Germline CDR1 reads SGHDT; CDR2 reads YYEEEE.

The genes are TRBV5-5 and TRBJ1-4; a possible D gene is TRBD1 (5 bases). CDR1 and CDR2 from the germline V gene are SGHKS and YYEKEE (reference sequence). The CDR3 has 14 amino acids. V was clipped by 4 bases and J by 8 bases, with 15 bases between them. This CDR3 reads CASSTQEGREKLFF. The CDR3 DNA sequence: TGTGCCAGCAGCACGCAGGAGGGGAGGGAAAAACTGTTTTTT.

This chain connects TRBV30 to TRBJ1-2; D is possibly TRBD1 (5 bases). The CDR3 is 12 residues long. Trimming took 4 bases from V and 8 from J, leaving 14 bases between them. CDR1 and CDR2 from the germline V gene are GTSNPN and SVGIG (reference sequence). In nucleotides, the CDR3 is TGTGCCTGGACCAGACAGCTGAGGGGCTACACCTTC. This translates into CAWTRQLRGYTF.

The chain employs TRBV5-1 and TRBJ2-3; D unclear. The CDR3 runs to 13 residues. Germline V gene sequence: CDR1 SGHRS, CDR2 YFSETQ. Trimming took 2 bases from V and 1 from J, leaving 5 bases between them. The CDR3 DNA reads TGCGCCAGCAGCTTCGATGGCACAGATACGCAGTATTTT. Protein product: CASSFDGTDTQYF.

The J gene is TRBJ2-1, the V gene TRBV7-8, with D perhaps TRBD2 (5 bases). V was clipped by 5 bases and J by 6 bases, with 8 bases between them. The germline CDR1 and CDR2 sequences are SGHVS and FQNEAQ. The CDR3 is 12 amino acids. The CDR3 loop is CASSAAANEQFF. CDR3 sequence (DNA): TGTGCCAGCAGCGCAGCGGCCAATGAGCAGTTCTTC. Variable domain in full (rest from reference TRBV7-8 and TRBJ2-1): GAGVSQSPRYKVAKRGQDVALRCDPISGHVSLFWYQQALGQGPEFLTYFQNEAQLDKSGLPSDRFFAERPEGSVSTLKIQRTQQEDSAVYLCASSAAANEQFFGPGTRLTVL.